These 31 T cell receptor beta chains were all obtained from the same sample, sequenced in a study of cytomegalovirus exposure and HLA in healthy donors. Vbeta (60) and Jbeta (13) primers were used in the PCR. TCRdb's table, derived via immunoSEQ multiplex PCR, lists solely in-frame clones and lacks some. The repertoire has about 180,000 clones, approximately 88% of them found once; the top ten carry around 0.97%. The specimen was PBMCs. The origin of the receptors is a young man in good health and CMV-seronegative.

This clone was picked up one time. The chain has TRBV5-5 and TRBJ2-3, with 11 positions matching TRBD2. V trimming: 4 bases; J trimming: 3 bases; junction bases outside the gene matches: 10. The CDR3 spans 17 residues. CDR1 and CDR2 from the germline V gene are SGHKS and YYEKEE (reference sequence). CDR3 residues: CASSPRPTSGVTDTQYF. The CDR3 coding sequence is TGTGCCAGCAGCCCCCGACCGACTAGCGGGGTAACAGATACGCAGTATTTT.

This chain joins TRBV27 and TRBJ2-7; D might be TRBD1 (5 bases). The V gene lost 6 bases and the J gene lost 0 bases, with 18 bases spanning the gap. CDR1 and CDR2 from the germline V gene are MNHEY and SMNVEV (reference sequence). This CDR3 is built from 16 residues. The CDR3 coding sequence is TGTGCCAGCAGCGCGATAAGGGAAGGGGACTCCTACGAGCAGTACTTC. This codes for CASSAIREGDSYEQYF.

DNA for the CDR3: TGCGCCAGCAGCTTTAGGACAGCGAACACTGAAGCTTTCTTT. It specifies CASSFRTANTEAFF. The chain joins TRBV5-1 to TRBJ1-1, with D maybe TRBD1 (6 bases). In germline, CDR1 is SGHRS, CDR2 YFSETQ. V shed 2 bases and J shed 1 base, with 9 bases lying between them. CDR3 length: 14 residues.

The sample holds one count of this clone. The chain couples TRBV5-4 to TRBJ1-3, with D perhaps matching TRBD1 (6 bases). CDR1 and CDR2 (germline): SGHNT, YYREEE (reference sequence). Deletions cut 4 bases from V and 4 bases from J, with 15 bases between. The length of the CDR3 is 15 residues. The CDR3 region has the DNA TGTGCCAGCAGCCAAACAGGGAGATGGGGAAACACCATATATTTT. Protein sequence: CASSQTGRWGNTIYF.

The chain links TRBV5-5 to TRBJ2-1; D may be TRBD1 (6 bases). The V and J ends lost 4 bases and 9 bases respectively, with 14 bases between them. There are 13 residues in the CDR3. Germline assignment: CDR1 SGHKS and CDR2 YYEKEE (reference sequence). DNA of the CDR3: TGTGCCAGCAGCATAGCTGGGGGCGGTGAGCAGTTCTTC. It encodes CASSIAGGGEQFF.

CDR3 sequence: CASSLGPSDNEQFF. DNA of the CDR3: TGTGCCAGCAGCTTGGGGCCTAGCGACAATGAGCAGTTCTTC. This chain joins TRBV5-4 and TRBJ2-1, with a weak D call TRBD2 (6 bases). Trimming stripped 0 bases from V and 5 bases from J, with 9 bases between. This CDR3 contains 14 residues. Germline V lookup: CDR1 SGHNT, CDR2 YYREEE (reference sequence). Supplemented by reference TRBV5-4 and TRBJ2-1, the full variable domain reads ETGVTQSPTHLIKTRGQQVTLRCSSQSGHNTVSWYQQALGQGPQFIFQYYREEENGRGNFPPRFSGLQFPNYSSELNVNALELDDSALYLCASSLGPSDNEQFFGPGTRLTVL.

V gene TRBV18 combines with J gene TRBJ1-1; D possibly corresponds to TRBD1 (6 bases). The V and J ends lost 3 bases and 6 bases respectively, with 14 bases between them. The CDR3 extends over 14 amino acids. CDR1 KGHSH and CDR2 LQKENI come from the germline V gene. The CDR3 region has the DNA TGTGCCAGCTCACCTTTGGACAGCCTTTCTGAAGCTTTCTTT. Translated, it gives CASSPLDSLSEAFF.

The chain recombines TRBV18 with TRBJ1-1; no firm D call. The V gene lost 3 bases and the J gene lost 2 bases, with 13 bases spanning the gap. The CDR3 runs 15 residues. Germline loops: CDR1 KGHSH, CDR2 LQKENI. This CDR3 is CASSPGPPTNTEAFF. The CDR3 DNA reads as TGTGCCAGCTCACCGGGCCCGCCGACAAACACTGAAGCTTTCTTT.

In its sample, this clone was seen a few times. V gene TRBV9 combines with J gene TRBJ1-4, with 9 bases lining up with TRBD1. V shed 0 bases and J 6 bases; nucleotides not matched to a gene: 3. This CDR3 has 15 residues. Germline CDR1 SGDLS, CDR2 YYNGEE. The CDR3 region is CASSVGWTGDEKLFF. The CDR3 DNA sequence: TGTGCCAGCAGCGTAGGATGGACAGGGGATGAAAAACTGTTTTTT.

V usage is TRBV4-3 and J usage is TRBJ2-3, with D hard to call. CDR1 and CDR2 from the germline V gene are LGHNA and YSLEER. The germline V and J ends were trimmed by 0 bases and 5 bases, with 6 bases remaining between them. This CDR3 contains 13 residues. CDR3 sequence (DNA): TGCGCCAGCAGCCAAGATTCGGGAGATACGCAGTATTTT. It translates to CASSQDSGDTQYF.

The V call is TRBV29-1, the J call TRBJ1-1, with 10 nucleotides matching TRBD1. Germline V lookup: CDR1 SQVTM, CDR2 ANQGSEA. CDR3 length equals 12 residues. After removal of 6 bases from V and 7 bases from J, the junction contained 5 bases not matched to a gene. The CDR3 is CSVDRGSYEAFF. Here the CDR3 DNA reads TGCAGCGTGGACAGGGGGTCCTATGAAGCTTTCTTT. The full variable domain, completed using reference TRBV29-1 and TRBJ1-1, is SAVISQKPSRDICQRGTSLTIQCQVDSQVTMMFWYRQQPGQSLTLIATANQGSEATYESGFVIDKFPISRPNLTFSTLTVSNMSPEDSSIYLCSVDRGSYEAFFGQGTRLTVV.

The chain joins TRBV12-5 to TRBJ2-6, with TRBD1 matching 9 bases. This CDR3 is 19 amino acids long. Per germline, CDR1 LGHNT and CDR2 FRNRAP. Germline trimming cut 5 bases from V and 8 bases from J; bases unmatched to any gene: 19. CDR3 coding DNA: TGTGCTAGTGGTCGAGACAGGGGGGCGTCCCCCTCAAGGACCAACGTCCTGACTTTC. Its translation: CASGRDRGASPSRTNVLTF.

The rearrangement links TRBV25-1 to TRBJ2-1; TRBD2 is a possible D gene (7 bases). Germline values: CDR1 MGHDK, CDR2 SYGVNS. The V and J ends lost 5 bases and 5 bases respectively, with 16 bases between them. CDR3 length: 15 amino acids. Here the CDR3 reads CASSRGGVFHNEQFF. The CDR3 coding sequence is TGTGCCAGCAGTCGAGGGGGGGTGTTTCACAATGAGCAGTTCTTC. The full variable domain, its missing parts supplied by reference TRBV25-1 and TRBJ2-1, is EADIYQTPRYLVIGTGKKITLECSQTMGHDKMYWYQQDPGMELHLIHYSYGVNSTEKGDLSSESTVSRIRTEHFPLTLESARPSHTSQYLCASSRGGVFHNEQFFGPGTRLTVL.

J is TRBJ1-2 and V is TRBV27; D call uncertain. Germline V gives CDR1 MNHEY, CDR2 SMNVEV (reference sequence). The CDR3 is 13 residues long. With 2 bases removed from V and 5 bases from J, the gap between germline ends came to 9 bases. The CDR3 here is CASSLQAGYGYTF. In nucleotides, the CDR3 is TGTGCCAGCAGTTTACAGGCGGGATATGGCTACACCTTC.

This clone has more than one count but fewer than ten. CDR3 amino acids: CASSLTAGKRNEQYF. The CDR3 DNA reads TGTGCCAGCAGCTTGACGGCAGGGAAGAGGAACGAGCAGTACTTC. The rearrangement links TRBV5-6 to TRBJ2-7; perhaps TRBD1 as D (5 bases). The ends were cut back, 1 base at V and 5 bases at J, with 16 bases in the middle. CDR1 and CDR2 from the germline V gene are SGHDT and YYEEEE. The CDR3 is 15 amino acids.

The chain employs TRBV13 and TRBJ2-3, with D unresolved. The CDR3 has 15 residues. Germline V gene lookup returns CDR1 PRHDT and CDR2 FYEKMQ (reference sequence). Trimming took 0 bases from V and 0 from J, leaving 7 bases between them. This CDR3 reads CASSLGRISTDTQYF. The CDR3 region has the DNA TGTGCCAGCAGCTTAGGGCGGATTAGCACAGATACGCAGTATTTT.

The chain combines TRBV10-3 with TRBJ1-3; D is possibly TRBD1 (5 bases). This CDR3 has 19 residues. V shed 0 bases and J shed 1 base, with 19 bases lying between them. Germline V gene data show CDR1 as ENHRY and CDR2 as SYGVKD. CDR3 in DNA: TGTGCCATCAGTGAGTCGAGAATGAGACAGTCGACTTCTGGAAACACCATATATTTT. Protein product: CAISESRMRQSTSGNTIYF.

This clone has just one count. The rearrangement uses TRBV5-6 and TRBJ2-2, with 12 nucleotides matching TRBD2. There are 16 residues in the CDR3. CDR1 is SGHDT, CDR2 YYEEEE, per germline. V lost 4 bases to trimming and J lost 6 bases; unmatched junction nucleotides: 7. DNA of the CDR3: TGTGCCAGCAGCCCGACTAGCGGGAGAAGGGCCGGGGAGCTGTTTTTT. This gives the protein CASSPTSGRRAGELFF.

This clone has just a few counts. V and J are TRBV28 and TRBJ1-3, with 9 nucleotides matching TRBD1. The CDR3 contains 14 residues. Trimming at V came to 6 bases and at J to 3 bases, leaving 3 bases not matched to a gene. The germline gives CDR1 MDHEN, CDR2 SYDVKM. DNA of the CDR3: TGTGCCAGCAGGGGGACAGGGAGTGGAAACACCATATATTTT. This gives the protein CASRGTGSGNTIYF.

The V and J genes are TRBV19 and TRBJ2-7, with a possible D match to TRBD2 (5 bases). Per the germline V gene, CDR1 is LNHDA and CDR2 is SQIVND (reference sequence). The CDR3 is made up of 17 amino acids. Deletions cut 5 bases from V and 0 bases from J, with 20 bases between. The CDR3 here is CASSPDPVSGSSYEQYF. CDR3 in DNA: TGTGCCAGTAGTCCAGATCCGGTAAGCGGAAGCTCCTACGAGCAGTACTTC.

The V and J genes are TRBV7-3 and TRBJ2-2; 10 bases are shared with TRBD2. V lost 1 base and J lost 4; bases outside the gene matches: 12. The CDR3 contains 19 residues. CDR1 is SGHTA, CDR2 FQGTGA, per germline. The CDR3: CASSLRKSSGSPSTGELFF. The CDR3 coding sequence is TGTGCCAGCAGCTTAAGAAAGTCTAGCGGGAGCCCGAGCACCGGGGAGCTGTTTTTT. Full variable domain (missing parts from reference TRBV7-3 and TRBJ2-2): GAGVSQTPSNKVTEKGKYVELRCDPISGHTALYWYRQSLGQGPEFLIYFQGTGAADDSGLPNDRFFAVRPEGSVSTLKIQRTERGDSAVYLCASSLRKSSGSPSTGELFFGEGSRLTVL.

The J gene is TRBJ2-7, the V gene TRBV12-5; tentatively, D is TRBD1 (6 bases). The CDR3 is 14 amino acids. Germline CDR1 LGHNT, CDR2 FRNRAP. Trimming stripped 2 bases from V and 3 bases from J, with 11 bases between. The CDR3 region is CASGLSGERYEQYF. CDR3 DNA: TGTGCTAGTGGTTTGTCAGGGGAGCGCTACGAGCAGTACTTC.

The V and J genes are TRBV7-3 and TRBJ2-5; a possible D gene is TRBD2 (5 bases). Trimming shortened V by 4 bases and J by 3 bases, and 9 bases separated the two germline ends. Germline CDR1 reads SGHTA; CDR2 reads FQGTGA. This CDR3 comprises 13 residues. CDR3 nucleotides: TGTGCCAGCAGCTCCCACGGGGAAGAGACCCAGTACTTC. This encodes CASSSHGEETQYF.

This chain joins TRBV6-6 and TRBJ1-2, with D maybe TRBD1 (6 bases). The CDR3 length is 15 residues. The ends were cut back, 3 bases at V and 4 bases at J, with 15 bases in the middle. Germline V CDR1 and CDR2: MNHNY, SVGAGI (reference sequence). The CDR3 nucleotides are TGTGCCAGCAGTTATTCCAATCTAGGGGGCTATGGCTACACCTTC. Amino acids: CASSYSNLGGYGYTF.

This chain joins TRBV2 and TRBJ1-1, with TRBD1 identical over 8 bases. The V and J ends lost 7 bases and 0 bases, in that order; junction bases with no gene match: 7. Germline V gene lookup returns CDR1 SNHLY and CDR2 FYNNEI. The CDR3 spans 15 residues. In DNA, the CDR3 is TGTGCCAGCACCCGACAGGGGCAAATGAACACTGAAGCTTTCTTT. This gives the protein CASTRQGQMNTEAFF.

This CDR3 reads CASSDHEDRGLVYGYTF. DNA of the CDR3: TGTGCCAGCAGCGACCATGAGGACAGGGGGCTGGTCTATGGCTACACCTTC. The chain joins TRBV9 to TRBJ1-2; 11 nucleotides line up with TRBD1. V shed 3 bases and J 4 bases; nucleotides not matched to a gene: 11. The CDR3 has 17 residues. The germline V gene encodes CDR1 SGDLS and CDR2 YYNGEE.

The chain recombines TRBV7-3 with TRBJ2-1; tentatively, D is TRBD2 (5 bases). The CDR3 spans 16 residues. Trimming took off 4 bases at V and 3 bases at J, with 16 bases between the two ends. Germline assignment: CDR1 SGHTA and CDR2 FQGTGA. The CDR3 reads CASSSQGLADYNEQFF. In DNA, the CDR3 is TGTGCCAGCAGCTCCCAAGGGCTAGCTGACTACAATGAGCAGTTCTTC.

The CDR3 here is CACTPSPGQGRTEAFF. The CDR3 DNA reads TGTGCCTGTACACCCAGTCCGGGACAGGGACGGACTGAAGCTTTCTTT. The chain employs TRBV30 and TRBJ1-1, with TRBD1 matching 9 bases. The CDR3 spans 16 residues. J gave up 5 bases and V 6 bases, and 16 bases lay outside the gene matches. Germline CDR1 GTSNPN, CDR2 SVGIG (reference sequence).

The V call is TRBV2, the J call TRBJ1-2, with D possibly matching TRBD1 (6 bases). V was trimmed by 11 bases and J by 6 bases, leaving 16 bases between them. The CDR3 consists of 12 residues. The V gene's germline CDR1 is SNHLY and CDR2 FYNNEI. CDR3 protein: CASRQASDGYTF. Here the CDR3 DNA reads TGTGCCTCTAGACAGGCTTCGGATGGCTACACCTTC.

This chain uses TRBV6-5 with TRBJ1-2; 11 bases map to TRBD1. Germline loops: CDR1 MNHEY, CDR2 SVGAGI. The CDR3 contains 14 residues. The junction had 3 bases not matched to a gene; V was cut back by 2 bases and J by 7 bases. CDR3 in amino acids: CASSYRGQGGGYTF. CDR3 coding DNA: TGTGCCAGCAGTTACCGGGGACAGGGGGGTGGCTACACCTTC.

V usage is TRBV4-2 and J usage is TRBJ2-7, with 8 bases aligning to TRBD1. Per the germline V gene, CDR1 is LGHNA and CDR2 is YNFKEQ. This CDR3 has 15 residues. The V segment lost 3 bases and the J segment 3 bases; nucleotides outside the gene matches: 7. The DNA for the CDR3 is TGTGCCAGCAGCCAGCAGGGGACAGGAGACTACGAGCAGTACTTC. Amino acid sequence: CASSQQGTGDYEQYF.